This is a list of T cell receptor beta chains from one sample in a study of blood T cells in healthy people across ages. One entry per CDR3 protein results from TCRdb running MiXCR on the 5' RACE reads. The sample contains hundreds of thousands of distinct CDR3 sequences, roughly 50% of which appear only once. Material: blood. The receptors here all came from a woman aged 60-75 years in good health. Each CDR3 is given with its conserved first and last residue. The D gene is left open where the match is weak. The size entry is marked missing in some rows and otherwise reads once, few, many or a size class.

d_gene	v_gene	abundance	j_gene	len	CDR3aa
NA	TRBV6-5	NA	TRBJ2-2	11	CASPREGRLFF
TRBD1	TRBV18	once	TRBJ2-1	20	CASSRGQGRRAEGSYNEQFF
NA	TRBV20-1	NA	TRBJ1-2	12	CSASRYNYGYTF
TRBD1	TRBV20-1	NA	TRBJ1-2	12	CSERQGGYGYTF
TRBD1	TRBV28	NA	TRBJ2-7	16	CASSHTPGQGLYEQYF
NA	TRBV28	NA	TRBJ2-1	15	CASSLNSYSYNEQFF
TRBD2	TRBV20-1	NA	TRBJ2-7	16	CSARDSVPAGINEQYF
TRBD2	TRBV30	NA	TRBJ2-7	12	CALAGGAYEQYF
NA	TRBV28	NA	TRBJ1-1	17	CASSSLQGAVVNTEAFF
NA	TRBV7-2	NA	TRBJ1-2	15	CASSLWSQGSYGYTF
NA	TRBV7-3	once	TRBJ2-1	15	CASSLESRPYNEQFF
TRBD1	TRBV5-1	NA	TRBJ1-2	13	CASKPGQRDGYTF
NA	TRBV6-1	NA	TRBJ2-5	15	CASSFETGTQETQYF
TRBD2	TRBV28	NA	TRBJ2-5	15	CASTVLAGGGETQYF
TRBD2	TRBV10-3	few	NA	14	CAIRAGLAGYEQYF
NA	TRBV20-1	few	TRBJ2-5	13	CSARATSRETQYF
NA	TRBV28	few	NA	19	CASSSPQGTRKVAGYEQYF
NA	TRBV20-1	NA	TRBJ2-7	13	CSALDGFRYEQYF
NA	TRBV5-1	NA	TRBJ1-2	17	CASSLMLDNFDNYGYTF
NA	TRBV5-1	few	TRBJ2-7	14	CASSPSQTGYEQYF
TRBD2	TRBV9	NA	TRBJ2-1	15	CASNAPGGVWNEQFF
TRBD1	TRBV20-1	NA	TRBJ1-4	13	CSAGQAQGEKLFF
NA	TRBV21-1	NA	TRBJ2-7	15	CASSKKPGEGYEQYF
NA	TRBV6-4	NA	TRBJ2-3	14	CASSPSGETDTQYF
NA	TRBV25-1	NA	TRBJ2-1	15	CASSDPLAMANEQFF
NA	TRBV20-1	many	TRBJ2-3	11	CSAPRTDTQYF
TRBD2	TRBV12-3/TRBV12-4	NA	TRBJ2-1	15	CASSPQAGVINGQFF
TRBD2	TRBV12-3/TRBV12-4	NA	TRBJ2-7	15	CASRNGLAEAYEQYF
TRBD2	TRBV2	NA	TRBJ2-7	15	CASSGTSGRAYEQYF